Here is one T cell receptor (beta chain) with its context. As yet, its antigen is unknown. Clones were sequenced by immunoSEQ multiplex PCR, and TCRdb holds only the in-frame ones, with some missing. The sample yields approximately 35,000 clones, more than 60% seen once. The entry originates in a study of STAT5B mutations in CD4+ large granular lymphocyte leukemia. Study summary: The CDR3 'QG' motif was associated with a particular HLA allele among healthy donors. General study points: CD4-sorted patient repertoires seemed more clonal than healthy CD4+ repertoires. No patients shared main leukemic clonotypes, though roughly 27% appeared at low frequency elsewhere.

There are 14 residues in the CDR3. Per the germline V gene, CDR1 is LNHNV and CDR2 is YYDKDF (reference sequence). The V and J ends lost 1 base and 4 bases, in that order; junction bases with no gene match: 1. The TCR originated in a human donor in good health. Specimen: CD4+ T cells from blood buffy coats. V gene TRBV15 combines with J gene TRBJ2-7; 10 bases line up with TRBD1. CDR3 sequence reads: CATSRVGQGYEQYF. The CDR3, as DNA: TGTGCCACCAGCAGAGTGGGACAGGGGTACGAGCAGTACTTC.